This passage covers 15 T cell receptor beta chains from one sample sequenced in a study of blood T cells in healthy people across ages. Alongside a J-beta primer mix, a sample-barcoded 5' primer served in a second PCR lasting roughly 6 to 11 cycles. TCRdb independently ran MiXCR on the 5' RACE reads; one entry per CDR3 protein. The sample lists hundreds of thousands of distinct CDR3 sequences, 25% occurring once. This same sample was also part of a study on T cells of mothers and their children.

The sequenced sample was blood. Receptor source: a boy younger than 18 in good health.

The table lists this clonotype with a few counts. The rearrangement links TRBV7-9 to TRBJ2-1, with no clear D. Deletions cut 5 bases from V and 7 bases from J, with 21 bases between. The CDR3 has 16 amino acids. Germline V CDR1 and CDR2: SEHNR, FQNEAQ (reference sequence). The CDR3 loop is CASSNHQLDTRNEQFF. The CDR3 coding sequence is TGTGCCAGCAGCAACCACCAACTCGATACAAGGAATGAGCAGTTCTTC.

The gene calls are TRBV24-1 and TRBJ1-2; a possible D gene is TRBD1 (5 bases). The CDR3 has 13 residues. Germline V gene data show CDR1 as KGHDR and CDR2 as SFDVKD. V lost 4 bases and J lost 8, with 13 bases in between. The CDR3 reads CATSDPRGQGYTF. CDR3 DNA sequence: TGTGCCACCAGTGACCCTAGGGGCCAGGGCTACACCTTC.

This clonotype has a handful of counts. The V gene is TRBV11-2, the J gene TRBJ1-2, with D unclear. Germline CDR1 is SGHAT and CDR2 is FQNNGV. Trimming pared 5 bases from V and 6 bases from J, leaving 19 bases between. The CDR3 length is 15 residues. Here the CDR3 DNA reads TGTGCCAGCAGCCCAGCGGGTGAGGGATCCGATGGCTACACCTTC. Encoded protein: CASSPAGEGSDGYTF.

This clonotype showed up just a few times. This CDR3 is CASSFLLAGAHEQFF. In nucleotides, the CDR3 is TGTGCCAGCAGCTTTCTACTAGCGGGAGCCCATGAGCAGTTCTTC. The rearrangement uses TRBV7-9 and TRBJ2-5, with 11 bases fitting TRBD2. TRBJ2-1 explains the end of the DNA better; the J call may be wrong. CDR1 is SEHNR and CDR2 is FQNEAQ in the germline V gene (reference sequence). The CDR3 extends over 15 amino acids.

CDR3 sequence (DNA): TGTGCCACCAGCAGAGATCTGGGTAGGGTGCTGGGTGAAAAACTGTTTTTT. It translates to CATSRDLGRVLGEKLFF. The chain has TRBV15 and TRBJ1-4; unclear D gene. Germline V lookup: CDR1 LNHNV, CDR2 YYDKDF (reference sequence). This CDR3 contains 17 residues. V was shortened by 0 bases and J by 7 bases, with 18 bases between the two germline ends.

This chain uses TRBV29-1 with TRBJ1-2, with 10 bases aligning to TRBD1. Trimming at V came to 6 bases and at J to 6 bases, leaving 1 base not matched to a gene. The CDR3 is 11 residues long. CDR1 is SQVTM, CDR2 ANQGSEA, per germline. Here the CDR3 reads CSVGQGNGYTF. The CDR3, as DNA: TGCAGCGTGGGACAGGGGAATGGCTACACCTTC.

CDR3 nucleotide sequence: TGCAGTGCTAGTAACTCGAACAATGAGCAGTTCTTC. Its translation: CSASNSNNEQFF. The rearrangement joins TRBV20-1 to TRBJ2-1; D remains ambiguous. Germline loops: CDR1 DFQATT, CDR2 SNEGSKA (reference sequence). Trimming took off 3 bases at V and 5 bases at J, with 8 bases between the two ends. The CDR3 extends over 12 amino acids.

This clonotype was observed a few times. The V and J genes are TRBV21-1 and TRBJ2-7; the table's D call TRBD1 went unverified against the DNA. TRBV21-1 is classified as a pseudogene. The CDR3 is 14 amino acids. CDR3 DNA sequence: TGTGCCAGCAGCAAAAACGCCAGGGTCTACGAGCAGTACTTC. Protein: CASSKNARVYEQYF.

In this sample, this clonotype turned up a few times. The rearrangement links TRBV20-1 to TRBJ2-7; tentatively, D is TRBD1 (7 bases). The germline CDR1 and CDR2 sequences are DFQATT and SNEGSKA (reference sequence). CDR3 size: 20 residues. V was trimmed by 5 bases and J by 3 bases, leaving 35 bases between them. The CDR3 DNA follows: TGCAGTGCTCCGAGGATTGAGGCCTACAATCAGGGGGGCCGGATCTACGAGCAGTACTTC. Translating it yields CSAPRIEAYNQGGRIYEQYF.

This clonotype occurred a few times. DNA of the CDR3: TGTGCCAGTGGTGAACGGGGTGAAGTAGGCTACACCTTC. Protein sequence: CASGERGEVGYTF. The chain carries TRBV19 and TRBJ1-2, with D unresolved. CDR3 size: 13 residues. Germline CDR1 LNHDA, CDR2 SQIVND (reference sequence). V was clipped by 8 bases and J by 8 bases, with 18 bases between them.

CDR3 loop: CASSQEAGVFSTDTQYF. The CDR3 DNA is TGTGCCAGCAGCCAAGAGGCGGGGGTATTCAGCACAGATACGCAGTATTTT. The J gene is TRBJ2-3, the V gene TRBV4-2, with 7 nucleotides matching TRBD2. The germline gives CDR1 LGHNA, CDR2 YNFKEQ. J was trimmed by 0 bases and V by 0 bases; bases with no gene match: 6. CDR3 size: 17 residues.

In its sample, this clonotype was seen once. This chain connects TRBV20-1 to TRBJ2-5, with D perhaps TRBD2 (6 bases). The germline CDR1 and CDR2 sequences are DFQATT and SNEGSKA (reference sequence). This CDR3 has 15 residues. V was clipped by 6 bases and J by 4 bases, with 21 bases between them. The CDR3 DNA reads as TGCAGTGCCGAAGACGGACTCGCGGGGTTAGAGACCCAGTACTTC. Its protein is CSAEDGLAGLETQYF.

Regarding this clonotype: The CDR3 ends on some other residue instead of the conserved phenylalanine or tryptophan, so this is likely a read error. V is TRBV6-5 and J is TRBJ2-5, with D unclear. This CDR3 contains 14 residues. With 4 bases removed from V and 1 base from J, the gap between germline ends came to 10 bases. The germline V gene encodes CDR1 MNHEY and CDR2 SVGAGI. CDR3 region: CASSFLGGQETQYL. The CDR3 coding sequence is TGTGCCAGCAGTTTCTTGGGCGGCCAAGAGACCCAGTACCTC.

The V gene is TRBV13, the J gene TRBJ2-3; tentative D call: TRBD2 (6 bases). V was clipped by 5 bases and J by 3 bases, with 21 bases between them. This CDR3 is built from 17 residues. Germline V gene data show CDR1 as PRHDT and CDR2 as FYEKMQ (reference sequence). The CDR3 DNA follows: TGTGCCAGCAGCAGAAAGGGTTGGGGACTGCAAACAGATACGCAGTATTTT. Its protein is CASSRKGWGLQTDTQYF. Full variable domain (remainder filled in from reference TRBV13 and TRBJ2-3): AAGVIQSPRHLIKEKRETATLKCYPIPRHDTVYWYQQGPGQDPQFLISFYEKMQSDKGSIPDRFSAQQFSDYHSELNMSSLELGDSALYFCASSRKGWGLQTDTQYFGPGTRLTVL.

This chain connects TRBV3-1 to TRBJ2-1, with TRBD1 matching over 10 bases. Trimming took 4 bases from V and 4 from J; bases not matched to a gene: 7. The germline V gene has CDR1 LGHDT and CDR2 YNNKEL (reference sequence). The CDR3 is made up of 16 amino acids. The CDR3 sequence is CASSPGTGASYNEQFF. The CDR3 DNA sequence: TGTGCCAGCAGCCCCGGGACAGGGGCTTCTTACAATGAGCAGTTCTTC.